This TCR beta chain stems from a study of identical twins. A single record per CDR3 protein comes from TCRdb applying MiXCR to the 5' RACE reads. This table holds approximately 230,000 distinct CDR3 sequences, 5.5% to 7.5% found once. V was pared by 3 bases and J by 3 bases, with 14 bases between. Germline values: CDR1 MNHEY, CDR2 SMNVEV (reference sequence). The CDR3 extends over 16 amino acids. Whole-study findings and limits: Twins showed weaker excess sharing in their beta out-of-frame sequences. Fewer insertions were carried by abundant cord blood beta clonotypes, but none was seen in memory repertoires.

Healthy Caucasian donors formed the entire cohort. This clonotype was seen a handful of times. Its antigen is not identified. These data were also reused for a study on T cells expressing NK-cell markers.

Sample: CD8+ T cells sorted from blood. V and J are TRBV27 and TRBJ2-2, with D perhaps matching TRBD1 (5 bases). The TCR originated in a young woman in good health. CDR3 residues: CASSLWAGFDTGELFF. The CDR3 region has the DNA TGTGCCAGCAGTTTGTGGGCAGGGTTCGACACCGGGGAGCTGTTTTTT.